The 18 T cell receptor beta chains in this list originate from one sample, sequenced in a study of blood T cell repertoires in COVID-19. Clones were sequenced by immunoSEQ multiplex PCR, and TCRdb holds only the in-frame ones, with some missing. The table shows roughly 350,000 clones, with 85% occurring only once. The sequencing input was peripheral blood. These receptors were obtained from a woman between 18 and 30 years old with acute or convalescent COVID-19.

The chain links TRBV7-3 to TRBJ1-3; D might be TRBD1 (6 bases). V shed 1 base and J shed 0 bases, with 10 bases lying between them. The CDR3 runs to 16 residues. CDR1 is SGHTA, CDR2 FQGTGA, per germline. CDR3: CASSLSGGLSGNTIYF. DNA of the CDR3: TGTGCCAGCAGCTTAAGCGGGGGGCTCTCTGGAAACACCATATATTTT.

The chain recombines TRBV19 with TRBJ1-5; 9 nucleotides align to TRBD1. CDR3 length equals 16 residues. The germline CDR1 and CDR2 sequences are LNHDA and SQIVND (reference sequence). V was pared by 8 bases and J by 0 bases, with 8 bases of the junction left unmatched. The CDR3 DNA reads as TGTGCCAGTGCGGACAGGGGAGGATATAGCAATCAGCCCCAGCATTTT. This gives the protein CASADRGGYSNQPQHF.

The chain links TRBV5-1 to TRBJ2-1, with a possible D match to TRBD2 (6 bases). The germline gives CDR1 SGHRS, CDR2 YFSETQ. Trimming left V 4 bases short and J 8 bases short, with 22 bases between. The CDR3 extends over 16 amino acids. In DNA form, the CDR3 reads TGCGCCAGCAGCGCAACCGGGACTCCTGGGTTAGATGAGCAGTTCTTC. Protein sequence: CASSATGTPGLDEQFF.

The V and J genes are TRBV7-9 and TRBJ1-6, with a possible D match to TRBD1 (5 bases). The CDR3 runs to 15 residues. Deletions cut 4 bases from V and 5 bases from J, with 12 bases between. Germline V gene lookup returns CDR1 SEHNR and CDR2 FQNEAQ (reference sequence). CDR3 DNA sequence: TGTGCCAGCAGCTCAATAACAGGACATAATTCACCCCTCCACTTT. As protein: CASSSITGHNSPLHF.

The chain's CDR3 is CASSDILPSSYEQYF. CDR3 DNA sequence: TGTGCCAGCAGTGATATCCTACCGAGCTCCTACGAGCAGTACTTC. V and J are TRBV2 and TRBJ2-7; D is unclear. The ends were cut back, 3 bases at V and 0 bases at J, with 12 bases in the middle. CDR1 is SNHLY, CDR2 FYNNEI, per germline. The CDR3 loop spans 15 amino acids.

The rearrangement links TRBV28 to TRBJ1-2, with D possibly matching TRBD1 (5 bases). Germline V gene sequence: CDR1 MDHEN, CDR2 SYDVKM. V lost 7 bases to trimming and J lost 7 bases, with 19 bases between them. This CDR3 has 14 residues. Written as DNA, the CDR3 is TGTGCCAGCACCCAAAAATCGGGGGTCGGTGGCTACACCTTC. Amino acids: CASTQKSGVGGYTF.

The V call is TRBV5-6, the J call TRBJ1-2; D ambiguous. This CDR3 has 17 residues. The germline V gene has CDR1 SGHDT and CDR2 YYEEEE. Trimming cost V 6 bases and J 0 bases, with 21 bases left between them. CDR3 in DNA: TGTGCCAGCACCCTCGGGGTGGGCGGACTCTCTAACTATGGCTACACCTTC. This encodes CASTLGVGGLSNYGYTF.

This clone has only one observation. The chain joins TRBV28 to TRBJ2-1, with 9 bases lining up with TRBD1. The germline gives CDR1 MDHEN, CDR2 SYDVKM. This CDR3 is 15 amino acids long. After removal of 5 bases from V and 6 bases from J, the junction contained 8 bases not matched to a gene. The CDR3, as DNA: TGTGCCAGCAGTCTCGACAGGGGGGTTATCAATGAGCAGTTCTTC. Amino acid sequence: CASSLDRGVINEQFF.

This clone was observed once. The chain combines TRBV7-8 with TRBJ2-1; 9 nucleotides align to TRBD2. CDR3 length: 16 amino acids. From germline, CDR1 is SGHVS and CDR2 FQNEAQ. The V segment lost 0 bases and the J segment 10 bases; nucleotides outside the gene matches: 10. The CDR3 nucleotides read TGTGCCAGCAGCTTAGCGGCGTTAGCGGGAGTAGGAGAGCAGTTCTTC. Encoded protein: CASSLAALAGVGEQFF.

The chain employs TRBV3-1 (or the pseudogene TRBV3-2) and TRBJ1-5; D is possibly TRBD1 (5 bases). The CDR3 has 17 amino acids. Per the germline V gene, CDR1 is LGHDT and CDR2 is YNNKEL (reference sequence). V was trimmed by 3 bases and J by 5 bases, leaving 20 bases between them. This chain's CDR3 is CASSQGMGRGGYQPQHF. Here the CDR3 DNA reads TGTGCCAGCAGCCAGGGTATGGGAAGGGGCGGTTATCAGCCCCAGCATTTT.

The chain uses TRBV12-3 or TRBV12-4 and TRBJ2-2, with D unclear. Trimming pared 2 bases from V and 7 bases from J, leaving 5 bases between. This CDR3 is 12 amino acids long. CDR3 sequence: CASSLYSGELFF. The CDR3 bases are TGTGCCAGCAGTTTATACAGCGGGGAGCTGTTTTTT.

As to this clone: Other DNA sequences within the sample encode an identical CDR3. The V and J genes are TRBV6-5 and TRBJ1-4; D not certain. V gave up 2 bases and J gave up 8 bases, with 6 bases separating them. The CDR3 has 12 amino acids. Germline CDR1 reads MNHEY; CDR2 reads SVGAGI. Here the CDR3 DNA reads TGTGCCAGCAGTTACGGAGGGGAAAAACTGTTTTTT. Translation gives CASSYGGEKLFF.

The chain uses TRBV4-2 and TRBJ1-2; 11 nucleotides match TRBD1. The CDR3 consists of 16 residues. With 2 bases clipped from V and 3 bases from J, the junction kept 5 bases outside the gene matches. From germline, CDR1 is LGHNA and CDR2 YNFKEQ. CDR3 nucleotide sequence: TGTGCCAGCAGCCAAAGGGGGACAGGGGGGGACTATGGCTACACCTTC. Translating gives CASSQRGTGGDYGYTF.

The chain is built from TRBV30 and TRBJ2-2, with 9 positions matching TRBD2. Germline-derived CDR1 and CDR2 are GTSNPN and SVGIG (reference sequence). The CDR3 has 13 amino acids. V dropped 4 bases and J dropped 5; count of bases not matched to a gene: 2. The CDR3 DNA follows: TGTGCCTGGACCCTAGCGGGGACCGGGGAGCTGTTTTTT. Translating it yields CAWTLAGTGELFF.

The chain recombines TRBV2 with TRBJ2-5; TRBD2 aligns across 7 bases. After removal of 7 bases from V and 1 base from J, the junction contained 6 bases not matched to a gene. This CDR3 region has 14 residues. The germline V gene has CDR1 SNHLY and CDR2 FYNNEI. The CDR3 region is CASTIGGGQETQYF. In DNA form, the CDR3 reads TGTGCCAGCACTATCGGCGGGGGCCAAGAGACCCAGTACTTC.

This clone was detected only a few times. The genes are TRBV2 and TRBJ2-2, with 10 bases matching TRBD2. Germline lookup yields CDR1 SNHLY and CDR2 FYNNEI. J gave up 7 bases and V 2 bases, and 1 base lay outside the gene matches. The CDR3 totals 14 residues. The CDR3 region has the DNA TGTGCCAGCAGTGAACTAGCGGGAGTCGGGGAGCTGTTTTTT. It specifies CASSELAGVGELFF.

This chain connects TRBV27 to TRBJ1-2; maybe TRBD1 (6 bases). V was clipped by 6 bases and J by 7 bases, with 15 bases between them. The CDR3 covers 13 residues. CDR1 and CDR2 (germline): MNHEY, SMNVEV (reference sequence). The CDR3 region has the DNA TGTGCCAGCAGCCAACACGGCAGGGGTGGCTACACCTTC. Translation: CASSQHGRGGYTF.

The chain recombines TRBV29-1 with TRBJ2-7, with D perhaps matching TRBD1 (5 bases). Between the trimmed V and J ends, which lost 1 base and 8 bases, there was a span of 15 bases. The germline gives CDR1 SQVTM, CDR2 ANQGSEA. The CDR3 extends over 13 amino acids. CDR3 coding DNA: TGCAGCGTTGAAGTGGCGGCGTGGGGCAAGCAGTACTTC. This encodes CSVEVAAWGKQYF.